Each of the 25 T cell receptor beta chains below was sequenced from the same sample in a study of T cell responses to AZD1222 COVID-19 vaccine. Using immunoSEQ multiplex PCR, the repertoire was profiled, and TCRdb retains in-frame clones only, with some absent. Of some 140,000 clones listed, 70% to 90% were seen once; the top ten hold 7.9%. The sample was peripheral blood, taken 28 days after the second dose of the MenACWY control vaccine. Every receptor here comes from an adult who received the MenACWY meningococcal vaccine as a control.

The chain has TRBV18 and TRBJ1-2; 9 bases match TRBD1. Germline V lookup: CDR1 KGHSH, CDR2 LQKENI. V dropped 1 base and J dropped 9; count of bases not matched to a gene: 9. The CDR3 spans 15 residues. The CDR3 protein is CASSPRGTGYASYTF. The CDR3 nucleotides are TGTGCCAGCTCACCACGCGGGACAGGGTATGCGAGCTACACCTTC.

The rearrangement joins TRBV9 to TRBJ1-2; a possible D gene is TRBD1 (5 bases). The CDR3 totals 14 residues. Germline lookup yields CDR1 SGDLS and CDR2 YYNGEE. With 3 bases removed from V and 5 bases from J, the gap between germline ends came to 14 bases. Here the CDR3 reads CASSGNRNFYGYTF. Here the CDR3 DNA reads TGTGCCAGCAGCGGAAACAGGAACTTTTATGGCTACACCTTC.

The chain has TRBV27 and TRBJ1-1; 7 nucleotides align to TRBD1. The CDR3 loop spans 14 amino acids. Per the germline V gene, CDR1 is MNHEY and CDR2 is SMNVEV (reference sequence). Trimming cost V 7 bases and J 2 bases; bases outside gene matches: 7. The CDR3 loop is CASTRQGSNTEAFF. CDR3 coding DNA: TGTGCCAGCACCCGACAGGGCTCAAACACTGAAGCTTTCTTT.

This rearrangement joins TRBV6-5 to TRBJ1-4, with D uncertain. V was trimmed by 6 bases and J by 0 bases, leaving 5 bases between them. CDR1 is MNHEY and CDR2 is SVGAGI in the germline V gene. The CDR3 has 13 amino acids. CDR3 DNA: TGTGCCAGCAGCCGTGCAACTAATGAAAAACTGTTTTTT. Translation gives CASSRATNEKLFF.

The J gene is TRBJ1-4, the V gene TRBV20-1; D uncertain. This CDR3 has 11 amino acids. Trimming removed 6 bases from V and 6 bases from J, with 8 bases in between. The V gene's germline CDR1 is DFQATT and CDR2 SNEGSKA (reference sequence). The CDR3 nucleotides are TGCAGTGCGGAAGATTATGAAAAACTGTTTTTT. Its protein product is CSAEDYEKLFF.

This chain links TRBV6-5 with TRBJ1-1; D is uncertain. Deletions cut 0 bases from V and 7 bases from J, with 12 bases between. CDR1 and CDR2 from the germline V gene are MNHEY and SVGAGI. The CDR3 runs 14 residues. The CDR3, as DNA: TGTGCCAGCAGTTACTCATTAGGGAGGAGTGAAGCTTTCTTT. It specifies CASSYSLGRSEAFF.

The V gene is TRBV30, the J gene TRBJ1-2; weak D call: TRBD1 (5 bases). Trimming removed 1 base from V and 8 bases from J, with 8 bases in between. Germline-derived CDR1 and CDR2 are GTSNPN and SVGIG (reference sequence). CDR3 size: 11 residues. CDR3 bases: TGTGCCTGGAGTGGAGGGGCGGGCTACACCTTC. It is translated as CAWSGGAGYTF.

This clone was found a few times. This chain uses TRBV28 with TRBJ1-2, with 8 nucleotides matching TRBD1. The CDR3 runs 16 residues. V shed 1 base and J 5 bases; nucleotides not matched to a gene: 9. Germline V gives CDR1 MDHEN, CDR2 SYDVKM. The CDR3 spells CASSLFRGQGLYGYTF. DNA for the CDR3: TGTGCCAGCAGTTTATTTAGAGGACAGGGCTTGTATGGCTACACCTTC.

V is TRBV11-3 and J is TRBJ2-3; 9 positions match TRBD2. Germline trimming cut 2 bases from V and 4 bases from J; bases unmatched to any gene: 7. The CDR3 consists of 16 residues. Germline loops: CDR1 SGHNT, CDR2 YENEEA. As DNA, the CDR3 is TGTGCCAGCAGCTTAAGGAGTGCGGGAGGGTCAGATACGCAGTATTTT. This gives the protein CASSLRSAGGSDTQYF.

The rearrangement links TRBV14 to TRBJ2-3; D possibly uses TRBD1 or TRBD2 (5 bases each). The V gene's germline CDR1 is SGHDN and CDR2 FVKESK. V lost 0 bases and J 5 bases, leaving 18 bases between the germline ends. The CDR3 runs 17 residues. The CDR3 loop is CASSQDPRDPEGDTQYF. CDR3 bases: TGTGCCAGCAGCCAAGATCCCCGGGACCCAGAGGGAGATACGCAGTATTTT. Based on the CDR3 plus reference TRBV14 and TRBJ2-3, the full variable domain is EAGVTQFPSHSVIEKGQTVTLRCDPISGHDNLYWYRRVMGKEIKFLLHFVKESKQDESGMPNNRFLAERTGGTYSTLKVQPAELEDSGVYFCASSQDPRDPEGDTQYFGPGTRLTVL.

The chain is built from TRBV19 and TRBJ2-5, with TRBD2 identical over 10 bases. Germline V gene data show CDR1 as LNHDA and CDR2 as SQIVND (reference sequence). V shed 5 bases and J 7 bases; nucleotides not matched to a gene: 10. CDR3 length: 15 residues. CDR3: CASSSASGSGATQYF. The DNA for the CDR3 is TGTGCCAGTAGTTCGGCTAGCGGGAGTGGGGCGACCCAGTACTTC.

This clone was observed a handful of times. The chain combines TRBV6-5 with TRBJ1-6; D gene unclear. Looked up from germline, CDR1 is MNHEY and CDR2 is SVGAGI. The CDR3 sequence is 15 residues long. Between the trimmed V and J ends, which lost 6 bases and 5 bases, there was a span of 14 bases. CDR3 sequence reads: CASRFSSADNSPLHF. The CDR3 bases are TGTGCCAGCAGGTTCTCGTCAGCGGATAATTCACCCCTCCACTTT.

This clone has only one observation. The chain carries TRBV7-5 and TRBJ2-7; the table's TRBD1 call for D was not verified on the DNA. TRBV7-5 is recorded as a pseudogene. The CDR3 loop spans 15 amino acids. CDR3 sequence: CVRSSPCGTAYEQYV. The DNA for the CDR3 is TGTGTCAGAAGCTCTCCGTGCGGGACAGCCTACGAGCAGTACGTC.

The chain uses TRBV5-4 and TRBJ2-3, with 7 bases lining up with TRBD1. CDR3 length: 15 residues. CDR1 SGHNT and CDR2 YYREEE come from the germline V gene (reference sequence). J was trimmed by 5 bases and V by 0 bases; bases with no gene match: 6. Here the CDR3 DNA reads TGTGCCAGCAGCTTGGGGGGGACAGCAGGAGATACGCAGTATTTT. This codes for CASSLGGTAGDTQYF.

Comments on this clone: The sample has other DNA sequences that encode this CDR3 too. This chain joins TRBV2 and TRBJ1-5; no reliable D call. Trimming shortened V by 4 bases and J by 5 bases, and 9 bases separated the two germline ends. The germline V gene encodes CDR1 SNHLY and CDR2 FYNNEI. The CDR3 is 13 residues long. CDR3 nucleotides: TGTGCCAGCAGTGGGCAGGAATATCAGCCCCAGCATTTT. Translating it yields CASSGQEYQPQHF.

The V and J genes are TRBV6-5 and TRBJ2-1, with 9 bases lining up with TRBD1. With 7 bases clipped from V and 10 bases from J, the junction kept 11 bases outside the gene matches. CDR3 length: 14 amino acids. Germline V gene data show CDR1 as MNHEY and CDR2 as SVGAGI. CDR3: CASTYRQGVNEQFF. CDR3 DNA: TGTGCCAGCACATATCGACAGGGGGTAAACGAGCAGTTCTTC.

The chain uses TRBV7-2 and TRBJ2-1; 7 positions agree with TRBD2. The CDR3 contains 15 residues. Germline values: CDR1 SGHTA, CDR2 FQGNSA. The ends lost 5 bases at V and 2 bases at J; junction bases unmatched: 6. CDR3 residues: CASSVGGRTYNEQFF. For the CDR3, the DNA is TGTGCCAGCAGCGTAGGCGGGAGAACCTACAATGAGCAGTTCTTC. The full variable domain, its missing parts supplied by reference TRBV7-2 and TRBJ2-1, is GAGVSQSPSNKVTEKGKDVELRCDPISGHTALYWYRQSLGQGLEFLIYFQGNSAPDKSGLPSDRFSAERTGGSVSTLTIQRTQQEDSAVYLCASSVGGRTYNEQFFGPGTRLTVL.

This rearrangement joins TRBV25-1 to TRBJ1-2; 12 bases fit TRBD1. The V gene end was trimmed by 3 bases and the J gene end by 2 bases; junction bases not matched to a gene: 1. CDR1 and CDR2 (germline): MGHDK, SYGVNS. This CDR3 has 15 residues. The CDR3 is CASSEGTGGNYGYTF. In nucleotides, the CDR3 is TGTGCCAGCAGTGAGGGGACAGGGGGCAACTATGGCTACACCTTC.

The gene calls are TRBV7-2 and TRBJ1-6; TRBD1 might be the D (6 bases). Germline CDR1 reads SGHTA; CDR2 reads FQGNSA. V shed 1 base and J shed 6 bases, with 13 bases lying between them. The length of the CDR3 is 16 residues. The CDR3 DNA reads TGTGCCAGCAGCTTAGTACTAGGACAGATTAATTCACCCCTCCACTTT. Translating gives CASSLVLGQINSPLHF.

The chain links TRBV24-1 to TRBJ2-5; 7 nucleotides match TRBD2. This CDR3 spans 16 amino acids. Looked up from germline, CDR1 is KGHDR and CDR2 is SFDVKD. V trimming: 4 bases; J trimming: 0 bases; junction bases outside the gene matches: 7. CDR3 nucleotides: TGTGCCACCAGTGACCTCTCCCTAGCGGACCAAGAGACCCAGTACTTC. Translated: CATSDLSLADQETQYF.

The rearrangement joins TRBV3-1 (or the pseudogene TRBV3-2) to TRBJ1-1, with D possibly matching TRBD1 (5 bases). V was cut by 4 bases and J by 0 bases, with 12 bases left in between. CDR1 is LGHDT and CDR2 is YNNKEL in the germline V gene (reference sequence). The CDR3 sequence is 15 residues long. The CDR3 loop is CASSPRTRMNTEAFF. CDR3 nucleotides: TGTGCCAGCAGCCCCCGGACAAGGATGAACACTGAAGCTTTCTTT.

V and J are TRBV27 and TRBJ2-5, with D possibly being TRBD1 (6 bases). The germline V gene has CDR1 MNHEY and CDR2 SMNVEV (reference sequence). This CDR3 is built from 14 residues. V lost 4 bases and J lost 1, with 10 bases in between. The CDR3 reads CASSSQGFQETQYF. CDR3 DNA sequence: TGTGCCAGCAGTTCCCAGGGGTTCCAAGAGACCCAGTACTTC.

The V and J genes are TRBV5-4 and TRBJ2-7; D perhaps matches TRBD1 (6 bases). This CDR3 contains 13 residues. Germline CDR1 reads SGHNT; CDR2 reads YYREEE (reference sequence). Trimming pared 4 bases from V and 3 bases from J, leaving 11 bases between. The CDR3 is CASSKQGNYEQYV. The CDR3 bases are TGTGCCAGCAGCAAACAGGGAAACTACGAGCAGTACGTC.

This sequence joins TRBV19 and TRBJ1-1; tentatively, D is TRBD1 (5 bases). From germline, CDR1 is LNHDA and CDR2 SQIVND (reference sequence). The CDR3 is made up of 12 amino acids. The germline V and J ends were trimmed by 3 bases and 8 bases, with 10 bases remaining between them. The CDR3 DNA reads as TGTGCCAGTAGTATCGGACCAGGGGAAGCTTTCTTT. Amino acids: CASSIGPGEAFF.

The chain joins TRBV5-4 to TRBJ2-3; TRBD2 matches at 8 bases. The CDR3 spans 15 residues. Per germline, CDR1 SGHNT and CDR2 YYREEE (reference sequence). Germline trimming cut 1 base from V and 4 bases from J; bases unmatched to any gene: 5. The CDR3 region is CASSLSGGQADTQYF. For the CDR3, the DNA is TGTGCCAGCAGCTTGTCGGGGGGGCAGGCAGATACGCAGTATTTT.